Detailed here is one TCR beta chain. Its antigen is as yet unknown. This entry is derived from a study of TIL therapy for anti-PD-1-resistant metastatic lung cancer. Study-wide context: Most patients had lung adenocarcinoma. Median tumor mutation burden was under 1.9 mutations per megabase.

Broader study findings: Treatment-naive, never-smoker and oncogene-addicted patients were overrepresented in this highly selected cohort.

This CDR3 has 17 amino acids. Per the germline V gene, CDR1 is MGHRA and CDR2 is YSYEKL. V was pared by 5 bases and J by 0 bases, with 11 bases of the junction left unmatched. Sequencing used immunoSEQ v3. Measured with immunoSEQ multiplex PCR; TCRdb has only the in-frame clones, and not every one. The data hold roughly 54,000 clones, with 87% observed a single time. Sample time point: pre-treatment sample, taken before nivolumab and TIL therapy. The clonotype comes from a person aged 25 to 80 with non-small cell lung cancer. Sample: blood, taken at baseline. This chain connects TRBV4-1 to TRBJ1-1, with 8 nucleotides matching TRBD1. CDR3 loop: CASSFPPGTGVNTEAFF. The CDR3 DNA sequence: TGCGCCAGCAGCTTCCCGCCCGGGACAGGCGTGAACACTGAAGCTTTCTTT.